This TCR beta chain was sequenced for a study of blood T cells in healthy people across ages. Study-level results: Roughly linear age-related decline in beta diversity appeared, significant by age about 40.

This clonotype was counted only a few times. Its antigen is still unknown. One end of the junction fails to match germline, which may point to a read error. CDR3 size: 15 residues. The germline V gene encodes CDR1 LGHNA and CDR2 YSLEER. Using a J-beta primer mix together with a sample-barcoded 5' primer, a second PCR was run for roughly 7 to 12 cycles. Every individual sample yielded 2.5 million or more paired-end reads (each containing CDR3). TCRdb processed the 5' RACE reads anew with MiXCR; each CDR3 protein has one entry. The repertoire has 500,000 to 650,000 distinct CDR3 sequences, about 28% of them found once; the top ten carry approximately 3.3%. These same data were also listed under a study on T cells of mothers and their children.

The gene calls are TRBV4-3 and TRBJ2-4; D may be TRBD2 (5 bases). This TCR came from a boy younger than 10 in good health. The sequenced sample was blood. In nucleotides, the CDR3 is TGCGCCAGCAACCAAGGACTCACGGACAAAAACATTCAGTACTTC. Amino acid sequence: CASNQGLTDKNIQYF.